The 32 T cell receptor beta chains listed next were all sequenced from one sample in a study of graft-versus-host responses after intestinal transplantation. The data were produced by immunoSEQ multiplex PCR, yet TCRdb's version contains in-frame clones alone and is incomplete. The table shows roughly 30,000 clones, with roughly 83% occurring only once. No antigens are known for them. The sample here was unstimulated CD8+ T cells sorted from spleen or lymph node cells, taken before intestinal transplant. Receptor source: a human donor who received an intestinal transplant.

This rearrangement joins TRBV14 to TRBJ2-6; 10 nucleotides match TRBD1. This CDR3 spans 15 amino acids. The J segment lost 7 bases and the V segment lost 3 bases, leaving 3 bases of the junction unmatched. CDR1 is SGHDN and CDR2 is FVKESK in the germline V gene. In nucleotides, the CDR3 is TGTGCCAGCAGCCACCGGACAGGGGGAGCCAACGTCCTGACTTTC. Translation: CASSHRTGGANVLTF.

The chain employs TRBV19 and TRBJ1-1; 7 bases are a match to TRBD1. Germline values: CDR1 LNHDA, CDR2 SQIVND (reference sequence). This CDR3 has 13 residues. Losses at the gene ends were 6 bases for V and 5 bases for J; bases not matched to a gene: 6. The CDR3 loop is CASRNRGWTEAFF. CDR3 in DNA: TGTGCCAGTAGGAACAGGGGATGGACTGAAGCTTTCTTT. Based on the CDR3 plus reference TRBV19 and TRBJ1-1, the full variable domain is DGGITQSPKYLFRKEGQNVTLSCEQNLNHDAMYWYRQDPGQGLRLIYYSQIVNDFQKGDIAEGYSVSREKKESFPLTVTSAQKNPTAFYLCASRNRGWTEAFFGQGTRLTVV.

The CDR3 loop is CASSPKQGGGYTF. For the CDR3, the DNA is TGTGCCAGCAGCCCGAAACAGGGTGGCGGCTACACCTTC. This rearrangement joins TRBV7-9 to TRBJ1-2, with D possibly being TRBD1 (6 bases). V was cut by 5 bases and J by 8 bases, with 15 bases left in between. CDR1 SEHNR and CDR2 FQNEAQ come from the germline V gene (reference sequence). The CDR3 runs 13 residues.

The rearrangement uses TRBV4-1 and TRBJ2-5; TRBD2 matches at 13 bases. This CDR3 is built from 18 residues. V gave up 2 bases and J gave up 2 bases; unmatched junction bases: 8. CDR1 and CDR2 (germline): MGHRA, YSYEKL. Here the CDR3 reads CASSQSMLLAGGQETQYF. In DNA, the CDR3 is TGCGCCAGCAGCCAAAGCATGTTACTAGCGGGGGGGCAAGAGACCCAGTACTTC.

This clone was seen more than once but under ten times. The V and J genes are TRBV7-2 and TRBJ1-5; 7 bases line up with TRBD1. CDR3 length: 15 residues. V lost 1 base and J lost 5; bases outside the gene matches: 5. Germline values: CDR1 SGHTA, CDR2 FQGNSA. CDR3 DNA sequence: TGTGCCAGCAGCTTAGGAGGGGGCGACTATCAGCCCCAGCATTTT. Amino acids: CASSLGGGDYQPQHF.

This rearrangement joins TRBV28 to TRBJ2-3, with 8 nucleotides matching TRBD1. Germline V lookup: CDR1 MDHEN, CDR2 SYDVKM. Trimming cost V 3 bases and J 3 bases; bases outside gene matches: 2. The CDR3 is made up of 14 amino acids. CDR3 loop: CASSFGQGTDTQYF. DNA of the CDR3: TGTGCCAGCAGTTTCGGACAGGGTACAGATACGCAGTATTTT.

This chain connects TRBV7-3 to TRBJ2-1; weak D call: TRBD1 (5 bases). CDR1 is SGHTA, CDR2 FQGTGA, per germline. With 2 bases removed from V and 0 bases from J, the gap between germline ends came to 8 bases. The CDR3 extends over 15 amino acids. CDR3 in DNA: TGTGCCAGCAGCTTAGGGGCGAACTCCTACAATGAGCAGTTCTTC. As protein: CASSLGANSYNEQFF.

This chain links TRBV4-2 with TRBJ2-7, with a possible D match to TRBD1 (6 bases). V was clipped by 3 bases and J by 1 base, with 13 bases between them. The V gene's germline CDR1 is LGHNA and CDR2 YNFKEQ. CDR3 length equals 15 residues. CDR3 sequence: CASSQAQGESYEQYF. CDR3 in DNA: TGTGCCAGCAGCCAGGCACAGGGAGAATCCTACGAGCAGTACTTC.

V gene TRBV4-2 combines with J gene TRBJ2-1, with D maybe TRBD1 (7 bases). The germline gives CDR1 LGHNA, CDR2 YNFKEQ. The CDR3 spans 18 residues. V was trimmed by 0 bases and J by 5 bases, leaving 20 bases between them. In nucleotides, the CDR3 is TGTGCCAGCAGCCAAGAAGGGGCCTGGAGGGGGCCTAACAATGAGCAGTTCTTC. Its translation: CASSQEGAWRGPNNEQFF.

The CDR3 DNA sequence: TGCGCCAGCAGCTTGGACGGGGGATTTAACTACGAGCAGTACTTC. This gives the protein CASSLDGGFNYEQYF. This chain uses TRBV5-1 with TRBJ2-7; D possibly corresponds to TRBD2 (6 bases). CDR1 is SGHRS, CDR2 YFSETQ, per germline. The CDR3 covers 15 residues. V was cut by 0 bases and J by 3 bases, with 13 bases left in between.

This sequence joins TRBV6-4 and TRBJ2-1, with 11 bases fitting TRBD2. The CDR3 is 15 residues long. The germline V gene has CDR1 MRHNA and CDR2 SNTAGT. The J segment lost 5 bases and the V segment lost 3 bases, leaving 3 bases of the junction unmatched. The CDR3 loop reads CASSETSGGNNEQFF. The DNA of the CDR3 is TGTGCCAGCAGTGAAACTAGCGGGGGTAACAATGAGCAGTTCTTC.

CDR3 nucleotide sequence: TGTGCCAGCAGCCAAGTCCTAGCCAAAAACATTCAGTACTTC. This translates into CASSQVLAKNIQYF. The chain carries TRBV4-2 and TRBJ2-4; no definite D call. The CDR3 spans 14 residues. Germline V gene lookup returns CDR1 LGHNA and CDR2 YNFKEQ. The V gene lost 1 base and the J gene lost 0 bases, with 4 bases spanning the gap.

CDR3 residues: CASSQGGQGYEQYF. The CDR3 DNA is TGTGCCAGCAGCCAAGGAGGACAGGGATACGAGCAGTACTTC. The chain employs TRBV4-2 and TRBJ2-7, with 8 positions matching TRBD1. This CDR3 spans 14 amino acids. J gave up 4 bases and V 1 base, and 3 bases lay outside the gene matches. Looked up from germline, CDR1 is LGHNA and CDR2 is YNFKEQ.

The chain recombines TRBV2 with TRBJ2-5; no definite D call. Trimming cost V 7 bases and J 1 base, with 7 bases left between them. The CDR3 covers 12 residues. Germline V gene sequence: CDR1 SNHLY, CDR2 FYNNEI. CDR3 in amino acids: CASMAIQETQYF. The CDR3 nucleotides read TGTGCCAGCATGGCCATCCAAGAGACCCAGTACTTC. Using reference TRBV2 and TRBJ2-5 for the parts outside the CDR3, the full variable domain is EPEVTQTPSHQVTQMGQEVILRCVPISNHLYFYWYRQILGQKVEFLVSFYNNEISEKSEIFDDQFSVERPDGSNFTLKIRSTKLEDSAMYFCASMAIQETQYFGPGTRLLVL.

V usage is TRBV5-6 and J usage is TRBJ1-2; D is perhaps TRBD1 (6 bases). This CDR3 is 18 amino acids long. V shed 0 bases and J shed 1 base, with 19 bases lying between them. Per germline, CDR1 SGHDT and CDR2 YYEEEE. This CDR3 is CASSLEGGLPDRNYGYTF. The CDR3 nucleotides read TGTGCCAGCAGCTTGGAGGGGGGGCTCCCTGACCGTAACTATGGCTACACCTTC.

V and J are TRBV28 and TRBJ1-5; D not certain. The V gene lost 4 bases and the J gene lost 3 bases, with 13 bases spanning the gap. There are 15 residues in the CDR3. Germline V gene data show CDR1 as MDHEN and CDR2 as SYDVKM. CDR3 sequence reads: CASSWVSTNNQPQHF. CDR3 bases: TGTGCCAGCAGTTGGGTCTCGACAAACAATCAGCCCCAGCATTTT.

The gene calls are TRBV19 and TRBJ1-1; 8 bases agree with TRBD1. From germline, CDR1 is LNHDA and CDR2 SQIVND (reference sequence). The CDR3 contains 14 residues. V shed 2 bases, J shed 2 bases, and the junction held 1 base outside the gene matches. The CDR3 nucleotides are TGTGCCAGTAGTATACAGGGGGCAAACACTGAAGCTTTCTTT. Its translation: CASSIQGANTEAFF.

The genes are TRBV9 and TRBJ2-5; TRBD1 matches at 9 bases. Unmatched junction bases numbered 9, after V lost 1 base and J lost 5 bases. The germline V gene encodes CDR1 SGDLS and CDR2 YYNGEE. This CDR3 is 16 amino acids long. The CDR3 here is CASSVFGGGTGETQYF. The CDR3 bases are TGTGCCAGCAGCGTATTCGGGGGCGGGACAGGGGAGACCCAGTACTTC.

The genes are TRBV2 and TRBJ2-3, with 7 bases identical to TRBD2. V lost 3 bases and J lost 0; bases outside the gene matches: 6. Germline CDR1 and CDR2: SNHLY and FYNNEI. This CDR3 has 16 amino acids. The CDR3 coding sequence is TGTGCCAGCAGTGAGCAAGTGGGACTAAGCACAGATACGCAGTATTTT. Translation gives CASSEQVGLSTDTQYF.

The chain links TRBV28 to TRBJ1-1; D may be TRBD1 (5 bases). The ends were cut back, 3 bases at V and 1 base at J, with 12 bases in the middle. The germline V gene has CDR1 MDHEN and CDR2 SYDVKM. The CDR3 spans 15 residues. CDR3 sequence (DNA): TGTGCCAGCAGTTTTCGACAGTATTGGAACACTGAAGCTTTCTTT. It is translated as CASSFRQYWNTEAFF.

In its sample, this clone was seen a few times. This chain joins TRBV7-9 and TRBJ1-2; TRBD1 aligns across 8 bases. CDR3 length equals 16 residues. The germline CDR1 and CDR2 sequences are SEHNR and FQNEAQ (reference sequence). After removal of 5 bases from V and 4 bases from J, the junction contained 12 bases not matched to a gene. The CDR3 region is CASSPRTGLYFYGYTF. The CDR3 bases are TGTGCCAGCAGCCCAAGGACAGGGCTTTACTTCTATGGCTACACCTTC.

This sequence joins TRBV4-1 and TRBJ2-5; 9 positions agree with TRBD1. The J call may be in error: the DNA end matches TRBJ2-7 better. The CDR3 has 18 residues. Per germline, CDR1 MGHRA and CDR2 YSYEKL. The CDR3 spells CASSQVSMGGTGQYEQYF. CDR3 sequence (DNA): TGCGCCAGCAGCCAAGTATCCATGGGGGGGACAGGGCAATACGAGCAGTACTTC.

The genes are TRBV14 and TRBJ1-4; no firm D call. Germline-derived CDR1 and CDR2 are SGHDN and FVKESK. This CDR3 spans 14 amino acids. Trimming took off 3 bases at V and 4 bases at J, with 9 bases between the two ends. CDR3 DNA: TGTGCCAGCAGCCAGAGCAGGATTAATGAAAAACTGTTTTTT. It is translated as CASSQSRINEKLFF.

V gene TRBV28 combines with J gene TRBJ2-5; TRBD2 agrees at 8 bases. The closer fit of TRBJ2-7 to the DNA end suggests the J call may be wrong. This CDR3 has 14 residues. Germline V gives CDR1 MDHEN, CDR2 SYDVKM. CDR3 amino acids: CASSLGLASYEQYF. CDR3 in DNA: TGTGCCAGCAGTTTAGGACTAGCCTCCTACGAGCAGTACTTC.

The chain combines TRBV6-1 with TRBJ1-1; D gene ambiguous. Trimming stripped 6 bases from V and 4 bases from J, with 12 bases between. This CDR3 is built from 13 residues. The germline CDR1 and CDR2 sequences are MNHNS and SASEGT. The CDR3 reads CASRSPLSTEAFF. As DNA, the CDR3 is TGTGCCAGCAGGAGTCCCCTTTCCACTGAAGCTTTCTTT.

V and J are TRBV7-9 and TRBJ2-1; 11 bases agree with TRBD2. J lost 5 bases, V lost 5 bases, and 8 bases had no gene match. CDR3 length: 16 amino acids. In germline, CDR1 is SEHNR, CDR2 FQNEAQ (reference sequence). The CDR3 nucleotides read TGTGCCAGCAGCCCACCGACTAGCGGGGTCCACAATGAGCAGTTCTTC. It yields the protein CASSPPTSGVHNEQFF.

The chain carries TRBV4-2 and TRBJ1-4, with D possibly matching TRBD1 (6 bases). The germline V and J ends were trimmed by 0 bases and 6 bases, with 23 bases remaining between them. Per germline, CDR1 LGHNA and CDR2 YNFKEQ. CDR3 size: 19 residues. The CDR3 is CASSQDGGGRWGMDEKLFF. As DNA, the CDR3 is TGTGCCAGCAGCCAAGACGGCGGGGGGCGTTGGGGTATGGATGAAAAACTGTTTTTT.

The CDR3 nucleotides read TGTGCCAGCAGTTCCCTAGCGGGGCGGCCCTACAATGAGCAGTTCTTC. Translation gives CASSSLAGRPYNEQFF. The chain carries TRBV6-5 and TRBJ2-1, with TRBD2 matching 9 bases. The CDR3 covers 16 residues. Losses at the gene ends were 4 bases for V and 2 bases for J; bases not matched to a gene: 6. In germline, CDR1 is MNHEY, CDR2 SVGAGI.

V usage is TRBV6-6 and J usage is TRBJ1-1, with D perhaps matching TRBD1 (5 bases). The CDR3 covers 16 residues. Germline V gene sequence: CDR1 MNHNY, CDR2 SVGAGI (reference sequence). Trimming cost V 1 base and J 4 bases, with 16 bases left between them. CDR3 bases: TGTGCCAGCAGTTACTTCTCTGGGGGGTGGAGCACTGAAGCTTTCTTT. It specifies CASSYFSGGWSTEAFF.

V gene TRBV7-3 combines with J gene TRBJ2-3, with 7 bases lining up with TRBD1. The CDR3 consists of 15 residues. Looked up from germline, CDR1 is SGHTA and CDR2 is FQGTGA. The ends lost 2 bases at V and 2 bases at J; junction bases unmatched: 4. CDR3 in amino acids: CASSLSRGLTDTQYF. The DNA of the CDR3 is TGTGCCAGCAGCTTATCAAGGGGGCTCACAGATACGCAGTATTTT.

The J gene is TRBJ2-1, the V gene TRBV13; maybe TRBD2 (6 bases). V lost 2 bases and J lost 8, with 13 bases in between. The germline gives CDR1 PRHDT, CDR2 FYEKMQ (reference sequence). This CDR3 comprises 14 residues. CDR3 bases: TGTGCCAGCAGCTTAAAGGCTAGCGTCGATGAGCAGTTCTTC. Translation: CASSLKASVDEQFF.

V usage is TRBV7-8 and J usage is TRBJ2-1, with 9 positions matching TRBD2. V lost 0 bases and J lost 9; bases outside the gene matches: 15. Per the germline V gene, CDR1 is SGHVS and CDR2 is FQNEAQ. The CDR3 runs 18 residues. CDR3 amino acids: CASSLARMREGRFPEQFF. For the CDR3, the DNA is TGTGCCAGCAGCTTAGCGCGGATGCGGGAGGGCCGGTTTCCTGAGCAGTTCTTC.